The clone carrying this T cell receptor beta chain showed up just a few times. Its antigen is currently unknown. The source of the sample is a study of T-cell memory formation after mild COVID-19. Points from the study as a whole: For contracting clones, CD4+ ones sat mainly in CM and EM, CD8+ in EMRA.

Constant-segment-primed 5'RACE gave TCR alpha and TCR beta cDNA libraries with sample barcodes and UMIs. TCRdb fed the 5' RACE reads into MiXCR, producing one record per CDR3 protein. The repertoire holds 450,000 to 650,000 distinct CDR3 sequences, with roughly 18% as singletons. Germline CDR1 MNHEY, CDR2 SVGEGT. This CDR3 region has 12 residues. The ends were cut back, 0 bases at V and 15 bases at J, with 12 bases in the middle. The V and J genes are TRBV6-2 or TRBV6-3 and TRBJ2-1; weak D call: TRBD2 (6 bases). Sample: PBMCs or a T cell subset sorted from them (not recorded which). This receptor was identified in an adult woman who had mild COVID-19 (a few samples of this study predate the infection). Cell type and time point are not known. This CDR3 reads CASSYSTSEGFF. The CDR3 DNA reads as TGTGCCAGCAGTTACTCGACTTCGGAGGGGTTCTTC.